The 12 T cell receptor beta chains below come from one sample, sequenced in a study of cytomegalovirus exposure and HLA in healthy donors. This PCR relied on a set of 60 Vbeta primers and 13 Jbeta primers. The method was immunoSEQ multiplex PCR; TCRdb's version includes in-frame clones alone and lacks a portion of them. The table has about 130,000 clones, about 83% seen once. Sequenced sample: PBMCs. These receptors were obtained from a girl aged 2 to 9 in good health and CMV-seronegative.

This chain joins TRBV9 and TRBJ2-1, with 9 nucleotides matching TRBD1. Germline-derived CDR1 and CDR2 are SGDLS and YYNGEE. J lost 8 bases, V lost 4 bases, and 13 bases had no gene match. This CDR3 region has 16 residues. CDR3: CASSINPGQGGHEQFF. The CDR3 region has the DNA TGTGCCAGCAGCATAAATCCGGGACAGGGTGGTCATGAGCAGTTCTTC.

The chain joins TRBV15 to TRBJ1-5; no reliable D call. Deletions cut 4 bases from V and 3 bases from J, with 7 bases between. CDR3 size: 13 residues. Germline V lookup: CDR1 LNHNV, CDR2 YYDKDF (reference sequence). In nucleotides, the CDR3 is TGTGCCACCAGCAACAGCTACAATCAGCCCCAGCATTTT. It is translated as CATSNSYNQPQHF.

J is TRBJ1-2 and V is TRBV6-1; D unclear. This CDR3 has 12 amino acids. Germline loops: CDR1 MNHNS, CDR2 SASEGT. The ends were cut back, 5 bases at V and 5 bases at J, with 9 bases in the middle. The CDR3, as DNA: TGTGCCAGCAGTATAGACTTATATGGCTACACCTTC. Amino acid sequence: CASSIDLYGYTF.

This chain links TRBV27 with TRBJ1-1; unclear D gene. This CDR3 comprises 16 residues. CDR1 is MNHEY, CDR2 SMNVEV, per germline (reference sequence). Trimming stripped 0 bases from V and 5 bases from J, with 16 bases between. The CDR3 DNA reads as TGTGCCAGCAGTTTATCCCCCGGTCCTCGCAGGACTGAAGCTTTCTTT. Its translation: CASSLSPGPRRTEAFF.

The count of this clone is one. J is TRBJ2-7 and V is TRBV5-1, with 10 bases that match TRBD1. Trimming removed 3 bases from V and 7 bases from J; junction bases left unmatched: 16. This CDR3 contains 17 residues. Germline assignment: CDR1 SGHRS and CDR2 YFSETQ. The CDR3, as DNA: TGCGCCAGCAGCTCGATGCCGACGGGACAGGGGATGGAGGAGCAGTACTTC. Its translation: CASSSMPTGQGMEEQYF.

This clone was picked up one time. The chain couples TRBV7-2 to TRBJ1-1; 10 positions match TRBD1. CDR1 is SGHTA and CDR2 is FQGNSA in the germline V gene. The ends lost 1 base at V and 4 bases at J; junction bases unmatched: 6. The CDR3 extends over 16 amino acids. CDR3 residues: CASSLESRTGGTEAFF. As DNA, the CDR3 is TGTGCCAGCAGCTTAGAAAGTAGGACAGGGGGCACTGAAGCTTTCTTT.

This clone was picked up one time. This sequence joins TRBV30 and TRBJ1-2; TRBD1 might be the D (5 bases). Per the germline V gene, CDR1 is GTSNPN and CDR2 is SVGIG (reference sequence). Trimming took 1 base from V and 4 from J, leaving 13 bases between them. This CDR3 is 14 amino acids long. The CDR3 spells CAWSAPHTGYGYTF. In DNA, the CDR3 is TGTGCCTGGAGTGCCCCGCATACAGGCTATGGCTACACCTTC.

This clone came up once. This chain joins TRBV19 and TRBJ2-1, with 7 nucleotides matching TRBD2. The CDR3 length is 15 residues. V was clipped by 2 bases and J by 2 bases; unmatched bases: 3. Germline V gene sequence: CDR1 LNHDA, CDR2 SQIVND (reference sequence). As DNA, the CDR3 is TGTGCCAGTAGTATACAGGGAGGGGCCTACAATGAGCAGTTCTTC. Its protein is CASSIQGGAYNEQFF. Supplemented by reference TRBV19 and TRBJ2-1, the full variable domain reads DGGITQSPKYLFRKEGQNVTLSCEQNLNHDAMYWYRQDPGQGLRLIYYSQIVNDFQKGDIAEGYSVSREKKESFPLTVTSAQKNPTAFYLCASSIQGGAYNEQFFGPGTRLTVL.

The V call is TRBV19, the J call TRBJ2-1; 8 bases line up with TRBD2. Losses at the gene ends were 1 base for V and 9 bases for J; bases not matched to a gene: 5. The CDR3 is made up of 14 amino acids. CDR1 is LNHDA, CDR2 SQIVND, per germline (reference sequence). CDR3 in DNA: TGTGCCAGTAGTATAGCGGGAGGGCCTCTTGAGCAGTTCTTC. Its protein is CASSIAGGPLEQFF.

The chain combines TRBV18 with TRBJ2-5, with TRBD1 identical over 10 bases. The length of the CDR3 is 15 residues. Trimming cost V 0 bases and J 5 bases; bases outside gene matches: 3. Germline V CDR1 and CDR2: KGHSH, LQKENI. CDR3: CASSPPDRGRETQYF. CDR3 bases: TGTGCCAGCTCACCACCAGACAGGGGGCGGGAGACCCAGTACTTC. Looking up the rest from reference TRBV18 and TRBJ2-5 gives the full variable domain: NAGVMQNPRHLVRRRGQEARLRCSPMKGHSHVYWYRQLPEEGLKFMVYLQKENIIDESGMPKERFSAEFPKEGPSILRIQQVVRGDSAAYFCASSPPDRGRETQYFGPGTRLLVL.

This clone has more than one count but fewer than ten. The chain joins TRBV5-1 to TRBJ2-7, with unresolved D. With 0 bases removed from V and 0 bases from J, the gap between germline ends came to 7 bases. Germline-derived CDR1 and CDR2 are SGHRS and YFSETQ. CDR3 length equals 14 residues. In DNA form, the CDR3 reads TGCGCCAGCAGCTTGGGCTCTAGCTCCTACGAGCAGTACTTC. Translating it yields CASSLGSSSYEQYF.

The chain is built from TRBV7-2 and TRBJ2-7; 13 bases map to TRBD2. The CDR3 runs 17 residues. The V segment lost 0 bases and the J segment 5 bases; nucleotides outside the gene matches: 7. Per the germline V gene, CDR1 is SGHTA and CDR2 is FQGNSA. The CDR3 protein is CASSLARTSGGANEQYF. In DNA form, the CDR3 reads TGTGCCAGCAGCTTAGCGCGAACTAGCGGGGGGGCCAACGAGCAGTACTTC.